What follows are 26 T cell receptor beta chains derived from one specimen sequenced in a study of blood T cells in healthy people across ages (dated by TCRdb to between 2014 and 2017). The library was prepared using 5' RACE. Sequencing used an Illumina HiSeq 2500. A second PCR of about 6 to 11 cycles was performed with a sample-barcoded 5' primer and a J-beta primer mix. TCRdb trimmed public reads at Q25 via fastp, called clones via MiXCR and kept in-frame beta chains. Each entry is one CDR3 protein sequence, shown with its most common DNA and genes. The sample data list about 1.8 million distinct CDR3 sequences, and around 48% of these were observed just once. Roughly 2% of the sample belongs to the ten largest clones. Material: blood. The source is a middle-aged woman in good health.

The rearrangement links TRBV20-1 to TRBJ1-1, with no clear D. V lost 8 bases to trimming and J lost 8 bases, with 9 bases between them. The CDR3 covers 9 residues. Germline CDR1 reads DFQATT; CDR2 reads SNEGSKA (reference sequence). The CDR3 nucleotides read TGCAGTTCCCCGGGGGAAGCTTTCTTT. Its protein product is CSSPGEAFF.

This clonotype turned up a few times. The chain has TRBV7-2 and TRBJ1-4; a possible D gene is TRBD1 (6 bases). The CDR3 is 15 amino acids. Germline V lookup: CDR1 SGHTA, CDR2 FQGNSA. V was cut by 5 bases and J by 7 bases, with 17 bases left in between. For the CDR3, the DNA is TGTGCCAGCAGCGCCACCCAACAGGGCGGTGAAAAACTGTTTTTT. Translating gives CASSATQQGGEKLFF. The whole variable domain, filled in from reference TRBV7-2 and TRBJ1-4, reads GAGVSQSPSNKVTEKGKDVELRCDPISGHTALYWYRQSLGQGLEFLIYFQGNSAPDKSGLPSDRFSAERTGGSVSTLTIQRTQQEDSAVYLCASSATQQGGEKLFFGSGTQLSVL.

The chain joins TRBV3-1 to TRBJ2-1; 7 bases agree with TRBD2. V lost 4 bases and J lost 2; bases outside the gene matches: 8. Germline-derived CDR1 and CDR2 are LGHDT and YNNKEL (reference sequence). This CDR3 region has 16 residues. CDR3 coding DNA: TGTGCCAGCAGCCCGAGGAGGGGAGGGACCTACAATGAGCAGTTCTTC. The encoded protein is CASSPRRGGTYNEQFF.

J is TRBJ1-2 and V is TRBV10-3; 8 bases agree with TRBD1. The CDR3 consists of 14 residues. Per germline, CDR1 ENHRY and CDR2 SYGVKD. With V trimmed by 10 bases and J by 2 bases, 9 bases remained unmatched. CDR3 sequence: CATDRGEINYGYTF. As DNA, the CDR3 is TGTGCCACCGACAGGGGAGAGATAAACTATGGCTACACCTTC.

The V call is TRBV6-2 or TRBV6-3, the J call TRBJ1-2; no reliable D call. Deletions cut 6 bases from V and 2 bases from J, with 10 bases between. Germline V CDR1 and CDR2: MNHEY, SVGEGT. The CDR3 is 13 residues long. CDR3 sequence: CASSQSENYGYTF. CDR3 in DNA: TGTGCCAGCAGCCAATCGGAAAACTATGGCTACACCTTC.

This chain uses TRBV6-1 with TRBJ1-2; D ambiguous. CDR1 is MNHNS, CDR2 SASEGT, per germline. CDR3 length: 13 amino acids. Trimming took 0 bases from V and 7 from J, leaving 9 bases between them. CDR3 nucleotides: TGTGCCAGCAGTGAAGCGCTAGGGTGTGGCTACACCTTC. Its translation: CASSEALGCGYTF.

This clonotype was found many times. The chain is built from TRBV7-2 and TRBJ2-7, with D maybe TRBD1 (6 bases). The CDR3 is 14 residues long. Germline loops: CDR1 SGHTA, CDR2 FQGNSA. The V gene lost 6 bases and the J gene lost 0 bases, with 12 bases spanning the gap. The CDR3 nucleotides are TGTGCCAGCAGTTTGGTCAGGGGCTCCTACGAGCAGTACTTC. Translated: CASSLVRGSYEQYF. The full variable domain, its missing parts supplied by reference TRBV7-2 and TRBJ2-7, is GAGVSQSPSNKVTEKGKDVELRCDPISGHTALYWYRQSLGQGLEFLIYFQGNSAPDKSGLPSDRFSAERTGGSVSTLTIQRTQQEDSAVYLCASSLVRGSYEQYFGPGTRLTVT.

The chain employs TRBV5-1 and TRBJ2-4, with D perhaps matching TRBD1 or TRBD2 (5 bases each). Matching the DNA end better, TRBJ2-7 makes the J call doubtful. The CDR3 extends over 17 amino acids. Germline V gene lookup returns CDR1 SGHRS and CDR2 YFSETQ. The CDR3 DNA follows: TGCGCCAGCAGCTGGGACGAGCCATATGTCTCAGTCTACGAGCAGTACTTC. Translated: CASSWDEPYVSVYEQYF.

This clonotype showed up just a few times. V gene TRBV12-3 or TRBV12-4 combines with J gene TRBJ1-1; TRBD1 is a possible D gene (6 bases). V was cut by 7 bases and J by 0 bases, with 12 bases left in between. The CDR3 has 14 amino acids. CDR3 amino acids: CASKTGDLNTEAFF. The DNA for the CDR3 is TGTGCCAGCAAGACAGGAGACCTGAACACTGAAGCTTTCTTT.

The gene calls are TRBV20-1 and TRBJ2-3; D is possibly TRBD2 (6 bases). Trimming removed 3 bases from V and 0 bases from J, with 13 bases in between. The V gene's germline CDR1 is DFQATT and CDR2 SNEGSKA (reference sequence). This CDR3 comprises 15 residues. The CDR3 region is CSARSGTASTDTQYF. CDR3 bases: TGCAGTGCTAGGTCCGGGACTGCCAGCACAGATACGCAGTATTTT.

The chain joins TRBV18 to TRBJ2-5; D may be TRBD2 (5 bases). The CDR3 contains 14 residues. Germline CDR1 KGHSH, CDR2 LQKENI. Trimming stripped 3 bases from V and 4 bases from J, with 12 bases between. The CDR3 DNA reads TGTGCCAGCTCACCCGGTCGGGATGCAGAGACCCAGTACTTC. Translated, it gives CASSPGRDAETQYF.

Note on this clonotype: A read error is possible here, since a much larger clone lies one base away. The chain combines TRBV4-3 with TRBJ2-5; 11 positions match TRBD1. The last part of the DNA fits TRBJ2-7 better; the J call may be wrong. There are 16 residues in the CDR3. Germline V gives CDR1 LGHNA, CDR2 YSLEER. CDR3 sequence: CASSQQAGQGGYEQYF. In DNA form, the CDR3 reads TGCGCCAGCAGCCAACAAGCGGGACAGGGGGGATACGAGCAGTACTTC.

V and J are TRBV4-1 and TRBJ2-4, with D uncertain. The length of the CDR3 is 17 residues. Germline CDR1 and CDR2: MGHRA and YSYEKL. V dropped 0 bases and J dropped 1 base, with 13 bases sitting between them. CDR3 in amino acids: CASSQEGTPLAKNIQYF. CDR3 coding DNA: TGCGCCAGCAGCCAAGAGGGCACCCCTCTTGCCAAAAACATTCAGTACTTC.

The chain recombines TRBV24-1 with TRBJ2-5, with TRBD1 matching 8 bases. The CDR3 sequence is 15 residues long. The ends lost 5 bases at V and 4 bases at J; junction bases unmatched: 8. Looked up from germline, CDR1 is KGHDR and CDR2 is SFDVKD. The CDR3 sequence: CATSVLKGQAETQYF. As DNA, the CDR3 is TGTGCCACCAGTGTCCTGAAGGGACAGGCAGAGACCCAGTACTTC.

This clonotype was observed a handful of times. The CDR3 sequence is CASRDGGLHQPQHF. CDR3 sequence (DNA): TGTGCCAGCAGAGACGGGGGGCTTCATCAGCCCCAGCATTTT. This chain joins TRBV6-5 and TRBJ1-5, with a weak D call TRBD1 (6 bases). The CDR3 consists of 14 residues. Looked up from germline, CDR1 is MNHEY and CDR2 is SVGAGI. The V end lost 6 bases, the J end lost 5 bases, and 14 bases lay between the germline ends.

J is TRBJ1-6 and V is TRBV5-1, with D tentatively TRBD1 (5 bases). CDR1 SGHRS and CDR2 YFSETQ come from the germline V gene. The V gene lost 4 bases and the J gene lost 9 bases, with 17 bases spanning the gap. This CDR3 has 15 amino acids. In DNA, the CDR3 is TGCGCCAGCAGCCCGAGACAGAATTTAAGTTCACCCCTCCACTTT. As protein: CASSPRQNLSSPLHF.

V and J are TRBV14 and TRBJ2-1, with D tentatively TRBD1 (5 bases). This CDR3 region has 13 residues. Trimming stripped 7 bases from V and 10 bases from J, with 17 bases between. Germline lookup yields CDR1 SGHDN and CDR2 FVKESK. Here the CDR3 reads CASNLFTGNEQFF. Here the CDR3 DNA reads TGTGCCAGCAACCTATTTACAGGAAACGAGCAGTTCTTC.

The rearrangement joins TRBV3-1 to TRBJ1-4; 8 bases map to TRBD1. This CDR3 is built from 15 residues. CDR1 LGHDT and CDR2 YNNKEL come from the germline V gene (reference sequence). The junction had 9 bases not matched to a gene; V was cut back by 5 bases and J by 7 bases. CDR3 amino acids: CASSYYGQGGEKLFF. The CDR3 DNA follows: TGTGCCAGCAGCTACTATGGACAGGGAGGTGAAAAACTGTTTTTT.

The gene calls are TRBV7-2 and TRBJ2-6; D may be TRBD2 (7 bases). This CDR3 has 17 amino acids. CDR1 SGHTA and CDR2 FQGNSA come from the germline V gene. V was shortened by 1 base and J by 2 bases, with 12 bases between the two germline ends. CDR3 bases: TGTGCCAGCAGCTTAGTAGGAGGGGGGGCTGGGGCCAACGTCCTGACTTTC. It yields the protein CASSLVGGGAGANVLTF.

Here the CDR3 DNA reads TGCGCCAGCAGCTCCCCGAATCCCGGGACTAGCGGGGGGATTAGCAATGAGCAGTTCTTC. As protein: CASSSPNPGTSGGISNEQFF. The chain uses TRBV5-1 and TRBJ2-1; 15 bases map to TRBD2. Germline V gene data show CDR1 as SGHRS and CDR2 as YFSETQ. This CDR3 comprises 20 residues. The V and J ends lost 3 bases and 6 bases, in that order; junction bases with no gene match: 16.

V gene TRBV6-5 combines with J gene TRBJ1-2, with D perhaps TRBD1 (5 bases). Trimming stripped 10 bases from V and 6 bases from J, with 18 bases between. CDR3 length: 13 residues. Germline lookup yields CDR1 MNHEY and CDR2 SVGAGI. The CDR3 sequence: CATTLGGTDGYTF. The CDR3 nucleotides are TGTGCCACCACTCTTGGGGGGACGGATGGCTACACCTTC.

The chain is built from TRBV6-2 or TRBV6-3 and TRBJ2-5; 7 nucleotides agree with TRBD2. Germline V gives CDR1 MNHEY, CDR2 SVGEGT. The CDR3 contains 13 residues. With V trimmed by 1 base and J by 11 bases, 7 bases remained unmatched. The CDR3 nucleotides are TGTGCCAGCAGTTACTTCGGGAGGAATGAGCAGTACTTC. Protein product: CASSYFGRNEQYF.

The chain couples TRBV4-1 to TRBJ2-3; no definite D call. This CDR3 region has 15 residues. V was shortened by 0 bases and J by 8 bases, with 15 bases between the two germline ends. The V gene's germline CDR1 is MGHRA and CDR2 YSYEKL. The CDR3 DNA sequence: TGCGCCAGCAGCCAAGATATTCCGAGTACCGGTACGCAGTATTTT. Translating gives CASSQDIPSTGTQYF.

The chain recombines TRBV28 with TRBJ2-5, with D possibly TRBD1 on 6 matching bases. Germline loops: CDR1 MDHEN, CDR2 SYDVKM. The CDR3 covers 14 residues. The ends were cut back, 6 bases at V and 5 bases at J, with 16 bases in the middle. CDR3 in amino acids: CASRPTGWGETQYF. The CDR3 DNA reads TGTGCCAGCAGGCCTACAGGGTGGGGGGAGACCCAGTACTTC.

This clonotype was picked up a small number of times. The chain joins TRBV29-1 to TRBJ2-7; no clear D. V shed 5 bases and J shed 4 bases, with 9 bases lying between them. The CDR3 is 11 residues long. The germline V gene encodes CDR1 SQVTM and CDR2 ANQGSEA. CDR3 amino acids: CSVFDGYEQYF. CDR3 sequence (DNA): TGCAGCGTTTTCGATGGATACGAGCAGTACTTC.

The J gene is TRBJ2-5, the V gene TRBV6-5; D ambiguous. CDR3 length equals 13 residues. V lost 5 bases and J 4 bases, leaving 11 bases between the germline ends. Looked up from germline, CDR1 is MNHEY and CDR2 is SVGAGI. The CDR3 DNA reads TGTGCCAGCAGTAGAGTGTACCGAGAGACCCAGTACTTC. Translation gives CASSRVYRETQYF.